This T cell receptor (beta chain) was captured by sequencing in a study of shared clonotypes between healthy human individuals. Study-level points and caveats: Sampling was confined to blood; repertoires within tissues likely differ. Non-shared clonotypes had lower generation probabilities than clonotypes shared by all four sorted-subset donors. Richness estimates generally favored naive over memory subsets.

Each replicate PCR on the sorted subsets used 200 to 250 ng DNA (around 31,000 T cell genomes). Assay used: immunoSEQ multiplex PCR; TCRdb lists only in-frame clones, some missing. This repertoire shows roughly 2,500,000 clones, 90% to 95% found once; its top ten account for 0.35% to 0.45%. The CDR3 length is 16 residues. Germline V gene sequence: CDR1 SGDLS, CDR2 YYNGEE. V lost 0 bases and J lost 2, with 12 bases in between. For this clone: The antigen remains unidentified.

Sequenced sample: naive CD4+ T cells from PBMCs. Subset denoted: CD45RA+ positively selected. This sequence joins TRBV9 and TRBJ1-5; no definite D call. The TCR comes from a man aged 18 to 35 in good health. Some clones in this sample may be carry-over from other donors' samples. The CDR3 sequence is CASSVDGGGGNQPQHF. CDR3 coding DNA: TGTGCCAGCAGCGTAGATGGAGGTGGAGGCAATCAGCCCCAGCATTTT. Variable domain in full (rest from reference TRBV9 and TRBJ1-5): DSGVTQTPKHLITATGQRVTLRCSPRSGDLSVYWYQQSLDQGLQFLIQYYNGEERAKGNILERFSAQQFPDLHSELNLSSLELGDSALYFCASSVDGGGGNQPQHFGDGTRLSIL.